The source of this T cell receptor (beta chain) is a study of T cells in Graves' hyperthyroidism and ophthalmopathy. Study-wide results and caveats: From stable hyperthyroidism, ophthalmopathy was set apart by a 13 V-J model.

Using RNA transcripts as the source, TCR beta CDR3 regions were amplified. When the TCR CDR3 underwent first-round RT-PCR, the HTBI primer set was used. TCRdb passed the multiplex PCR reads through MiXCR, listing each CDR3 protein once. This sample carries more than 650,000 distinct CDR3 sequences, around 15% of them seen once, and the ten largest clones take about 10%. Comment on this clonotype: Its specificity is not known.

Germline CDR1 reads SGHAT; CDR2 reads FQNNGV. V was clipped by 6 bases and J by 4 bases, with 22 bases between them. This CDR3 is built from 17 residues. Hyperthyroidism was newly diagnosed in patients aged 18 to 65 (duration under 2 months). Diagnosis relied on clinical symptoms, serum thyroxine and TRAb, thyroid ultrasound and orbital computed tomography. Each 10 ml fresh peripheral blood draw supplied the PBMCs. The TCR comes from a woman between 18 and 29 years old with Graves' hyperthyroidism. Sequenced input: blood. This sequence joins TRBV11-2 and TRBJ2-1; D call uncertain. CDR3: CASSRSGPRARYNEQFF. CDR3 bases: TGTGCCAGCAGTCGCTCAGGCCCGCGAGCCCGATACAATGAGCAGTTCTTC.